This TCR beta chain emerged from a study of T-cell reconstitution after alpha-beta-depleted transplantation in children. Study-level points and caveats: For some patients, TCRbeta diversity was high at day 60 because of recipient T cells and thymic progenitors that survived. A year post-transplant, T-cell counts and diversity derived mostly from newly produced T cells. Several hundred expanded graft clones reportedly gave rise to the alpha-beta T cells present about two months after transplant.

This clonotype was recorded a few times. Its target is not known. It was with unique molecular identifiers that the TCRbeta library was prepared. TCRdb re-called the PCR reads with MiXCR, one entry per CDR3 protein. Of roughly 120,000 distinct CDR3 sequences listed, 23% are singletons. Sequences were derived from PBMCs, mostly from graft donor cells, sampled 180 days after TCRalphabeta/CD19-depleted stem cell transplant. The sequence came from a male patient between 2 and 9 years old who had a stem cell transplant for chronic granulomatous disease, so the T cells may come from the graft donor.

The CDR3 DNA is TGTGCCAGCAGCCTCCACCGGGGGTACGAGCAGTACTTC. Protein product: CASSLHRGYEQYF. The rearrangement joins TRBV5-5 to TRBJ2-7, with D possibly being TRBD2 (6 bases). Germline V gene sequence: CDR1 SGHKS, CDR2 YYEKEE (reference sequence). There are 13 residues in the CDR3. V dropped 4 bases and J dropped 4 bases, with 12 bases sitting between them.